Below, 26 T cell receptor beta chains from the same sample are listed, as sequenced in a study of T cells in tuberculosis. This table comes from immunoSEQ multiplex PCR, and its TCRdb copy is limited to in-frame clones, with some not included. The sample has tens of thousands of clones; 81% are singletons. Thawed, overnight-rested PBMC were stained with GMM-loaded CD1B tetramer, viability dye and anti-CD3, then sorted. CD1B tetramers were loaded with Rhodococcus equi-derived C32 glucose monomycolate. Sequencing was done on a sample of CD1b-GMM tetramer-negative cells sorted from PBMCs. The receptors originated from an adult woman with latent tuberculosis.

The V call is TRBV28, the J call TRBJ1-3; D is possibly TRBD1 (5 bases). With 9 bases removed from V and 1 base from J, the gap between germline ends came to 16 bases. The CDR3 runs 15 residues. Looked up from germline, CDR1 is MDHEN and CDR2 is SYDVKM. For the CDR3, the DNA is TGTGCCAGTGGAGGGGATAAGGCGTCTGGAAACACCATATATTTT. Translated: CASGGDKASGNTIYF.

This chain uses TRBV6-5 with TRBJ2-5; tentative D call: TRBD2 (7 bases). V was shortened by 6 bases and J by 2 bases, with 16 bases between the two germline ends. The length of the CDR3 is 15 residues. Germline lookup yields CDR1 MNHEY and CDR2 SVGAGI. This chain's CDR3 is CASRNHREGQETQYF. In nucleotides, the CDR3 is TGTGCCAGCAGAAACCACAGGGAGGGACAAGAGACCCAGTACTTC.

This chain uses TRBV7-2 with TRBJ2-7; 9 nucleotides line up with TRBD2. In germline, CDR1 is SGHTA, CDR2 FQGNSA. The V gene end was trimmed by 0 bases and the J gene end by 3 bases; junction bases not matched to a gene: 3. This CDR3 region has 15 residues. In DNA, the CDR3 is TGTGCCAGCAGCTTAGCCGCGACTAGCGGCTACGAGCAGTACTTC. Its translation: CASSLAATSGYEQYF.

V is TRBV4-1 and J is TRBJ2-7; TRBD1 matches 7 bases. Germline assignment: CDR1 MGHRA and CDR2 YSYEKL. V lost 3 bases, J lost 4 bases, and 12 bases stayed unmatched. The CDR3 length is 16 residues. The chain's CDR3 is CASSQDAGTAFYEQYF. The DNA of the CDR3 is TGCGCCAGCAGCCAGGACGCCGGGACAGCATTTTACGAGCAGTACTTC.

The chain employs TRBV30 and TRBJ2-1, with 7 bases aligning to TRBD2. In germline, CDR1 is GTSNPN, CDR2 SVGIG (reference sequence). Trimming at V came to 4 bases and at J to 8 bases, leaving 14 bases not matched to a gene. The CDR3 spans 15 residues. DNA for the CDR3: TGTGCCTGGAAAAAAGTGGGGGGGTATATTGATGAGCAGTTCTTC. This sequence encodes CAWKKVGGYIDEQFF.

The chain couples TRBV6-1 to TRBJ2-7, with TRBD1 matching over 8 bases. Germline values: CDR1 MNHNS, CDR2 SASEGT. The CDR3 is 15 amino acids. With V trimmed by 5 bases and J by 3 bases, 9 bases remained unmatched. DNA of the CDR3: TGTGCCAGCAGTCAACGCCGAGGACAGGGCTACGAGCAGTACTTC. This translates into CASSQRRGQGYEQYF.

This clone was seen only once. This chain connects TRBV5-1 to TRBJ1-1, with D possibly matching TRBD1 (5 bases). The CDR3 consists of 12 residues. V was clipped by 2 bases and J by 8 bases, with 10 bases between them. Germline V gene sequence: CDR1 SGHRS, CDR2 YFSETQ. The CDR3 bases are TGCGCCAGCAGCTTCGGGGGGTTCGAAGCTTTCTTT. Translated, it gives CASSFGGFEAFF.

Of note for this clone: This specimen includes other DNA sequences encoding the same CDR3. The gene calls are TRBV18 and TRBJ2-3, with 9 bases aligning to TRBD1. V gave up 3 bases and J gave up 2 bases; unmatched junction bases: 6. The germline V gene encodes CDR1 KGHSH and CDR2 LQKENI. The CDR3 is 16 amino acids. The CDR3, as DNA: TGTGCCAGCTCACCTCGACAGGGGGACAACACAGATACGCAGTATTTT. Amino acids: CASSPRQGDNTDTQYF.

J is TRBJ2-3 and V is TRBV4-3; 13 bases are a match to TRBD2. The CDR3 loop spans 20 amino acids. Looked up from germline, CDR1 is LGHNA and CDR2 is YSLEER. Trimming took 0 bases from V and 3 from J; bases not matched to a gene: 12. In nucleotides, the CDR3 is TGCGCCAGCAGCCAAGATTGGACTAGCGGGGGCCTTAGTAGAACAGATACGCAGTATTTT. This encodes CASSQDWTSGGLSRTDTQYF.

This rearrangement joins TRBV9 to TRBJ2-4; 8 bases fit TRBD2. The J segment lost 6 bases and the V segment lost 4 bases, leaving 12 bases of the junction unmatched. Germline V lookup: CDR1 SGDLS, CDR2 YYNGEE. The CDR3 has 16 residues. CDR3 nucleotide sequence: TGTGCCAGCAGCCAACGAGCGGGGGCCGGGGTAAACATTCAGTACTTC. Residues: CASSQRAGAGVNIQYF.

The chain couples TRBV28 to TRBJ1-5; 7 bases line up with TRBD1. Germline CDR1 and CDR2: MDHEN and SYDVKM. The V gene end was trimmed by 3 bases and the J gene end by 3 bases; junction bases not matched to a gene: 11. The CDR3 sequence is 17 residues long. This CDR3 is CASSFPKTGLINQPQHF. The CDR3 bases are TGTGCCAGCAGTTTCCCAAAGACAGGGTTGATCAATCAGCCCCAGCATTTT.

The CDR3 spells CASSRADSRFTEAFF. The CDR3 DNA reads as TGTGCCAGCAGCAGAGCCGATTCCCGGTTCACTGAAGCTTTCTTT. The chain employs TRBV21-1 and TRBJ1-1. TRBV21-1 is an annotated pseudogene. This CDR3 spans 15 amino acids.

The rearrangement links TRBV11-3 to TRBJ2-1; perhaps TRBD2 as D (5 bases). With 9 bases removed from V and 0 bases from J, the gap between germline ends came to 15 bases. The CDR3 consists of 15 residues. Germline V gene lookup returns CDR1 SGHNT and CDR2 YENEEA. The CDR3 spells CARRSGPSSYNEQFF. CDR3 DNA: TGTGCCAGACGGAGCGGACCTAGCTCCTACAATGAGCAGTTCTTC.

The chain couples TRBV7-2 to TRBJ1-2; possibly TRBD1 for D (5 bases). V was pared by 1 base and J by 8 bases, with 11 bases between. CDR3 length: 13 residues. Germline values: CDR1 SGHTA, CDR2 FQGNSA. The CDR3 protein is CASSLEAGKGYTF. The DNA of the CDR3 is TGTGCCAGCAGCTTAGAGGCAGGGAAGGGCTACACCTTC.

This clone has more than one count but fewer than ten. V gene TRBV4-3 combines with J gene TRBJ1-2, with 8 bases that match TRBD1. V lost 5 bases to trimming and J lost 5 bases; unmatched junction nucleotides: 7. The CDR3 contains 14 residues. CDR1 is LGHNA and CDR2 is YSLEER in the germline V gene. CDR3 coding DNA: TGCGCCAGCAGCGTTGGGCAGGGGGCATATGGCTACACCTTC. Its protein is CASSVGQGAYGYTF.

The V gene is TRBV6-5, the J gene TRBJ2-5, with D perhaps matching TRBD2 (5 bases). Germline CDR1 is MNHEY and CDR2 is SVGAGI. The germline V and J ends were trimmed by 1 base and 2 bases, with 8 bases remaining between them. This CDR3 has 14 residues. The CDR3 coding sequence is TGTGCCAGCAGTTACTTAGCGAAGCAAGAGACCCAGTACTTC. Protein: CASSYLAKQETQYF.

This clone was detected only a few times. The genes are TRBV7-2 and TRBJ2-1; TRBD2 matches 7 bases. V was pared by 2 bases and J by 5 bases, with 9 bases of the junction left unmatched. The CDR3 consists of 16 residues. Germline loops: CDR1 SGHTA, CDR2 FQGNSA. The CDR3 loop is CASSLRPGRIDNEQFF. The CDR3 DNA is TGTGCCAGCAGCTTAAGGCCCGGGAGGATCGACAATGAGCAGTTCTTC.

This rearrangement joins TRBV4-2 to TRBJ2-5; no firm D call. The CDR3 runs 13 residues. The V and J ends lost 1 base and 1 base respectively, with 4 bases between them. CDR1 and CDR2 (germline): LGHNA, YNFKEQ. CDR3 sequence: CASSQALQETQYF. Here the CDR3 DNA reads TGTGCCAGCAGCCAAGCACTCCAAGAGACCCAGTACTTC.

In this sample, this clone turned up once. V is TRBV19 and J is TRBJ1-1, with 8 bases fitting TRBD1. The CDR3 spans 15 residues. V lost 3 bases and J lost 0; bases outside the gene matches: 3. Germline V gene data show CDR1 as LNHDA and CDR2 as SQIVND (reference sequence). CDR3 bases: TGTGCCAGTAGTATTTGGACAGGGATGAACACTGAAGCTTTCTTT. Protein sequence: CASSIWTGMNTEAFF.

The chain employs TRBV6-1 and TRBJ2-7; 7 bases are shared with TRBD1. Germline V gene data show CDR1 as MNHNS and CDR2 as SASEGT. CDR3 length equals 15 residues. The ends lost 1 base at V and 6 bases at J; junction bases unmatched: 9. CDR3 amino acids: CASSEVSGSGGEQYF. The CDR3 region has the DNA TGTGCCAGCAGTGAAGTCTCGGGGTCAGGGGGCGAGCAGTACTTC.

This chain uses TRBV5-1 with TRBJ2-2; 8 positions match TRBD2. Germline values: CDR1 SGHRS, CDR2 YFSETQ. CDR3 length: 17 amino acids. V gave up 2 bases and J gave up 1 base; unmatched junction bases: 7. CDR3 nucleotide sequence: TGCGCCAGCAGCTTTACGAGGGCGGGAGGGAACACCGGGGAGCTGTTTTTT. This sequence encodes CASSFTRAGGNTGELFF.

The chain combines TRBV27 with TRBJ2-1; tentatively, D is TRBD1 (5 bases). V lost 7 bases and J 7 bases, leaving 20 bases between the germline ends. Germline values: CDR1 MNHEY, CDR2 SMNVEV (reference sequence). This CDR3 spans 15 amino acids. CDR3 nucleotide sequence: TGTGCCAGCAACCCCCGAGACCGACCAGGGAATGAGCAGTTCTTC. It codes for CASNPRDRPGNEQFF.

The gene calls are TRBV9 and TRBJ2-5, with TRBD2 identical over 11 bases. The CDR3 is 16 residues long. V shed 5 bases, J shed 3 bases, and the junction held 9 bases outside the gene matches. Germline loops: CDR1 SGDLS, CDR2 YYNGEE. The CDR3 bases are TGTGCCAGCAGTCCGATAGCGGGAGGGGCTGAAGAGACCCAGTACTTC. Amino acid sequence: CASSPIAGGAEETQYF. Drawing the rest from reference TRBV9 and TRBJ2-5, the complete variable domain is DSGVTQTPKHLITATGQRVTLRCSPRSGDLSVYWYQQSLDQGLQFLIQYYNGEERAKGNILERFSAQQFPDLHSELNLSSLELGDSALYFCASSPIAGGAEETQYFGPGTRLLVL.

The CDR3 here is CASSASALGEQYF. Here the CDR3 DNA reads TGTGCCAGCAGCGCTAGCGCCCTGGGAGAGCAGTACTTC. This chain uses TRBV7-3 with TRBJ2-7; tentatively, D is TRBD2 (6 bases). The V gene lost 5 bases and the J gene lost 7 bases, with 15 bases spanning the gap. The CDR3 runs 13 residues. Germline CDR1 is SGHTA and CDR2 is FQGTGA. Full variable domain (rest looked up from reference TRBV7-3 and TRBJ2-7): GAGVSQTPSNKVTEKGKYVELRCDPISGHTALYWYRQSLGQGPEFLIYFQGTGAADDSGLPNDRFFAVRPEGSVSTLKIQRTERGDSAVYLCASSASALGEQYFGPGTRLTVT.

This clone occurred a few times. The rearrangement uses TRBV2 and TRBJ2-2, with D possibly TRBD2 on 6 matching bases. The CDR3 runs to 13 residues. The V and J ends lost 6 bases and 7 bases respectively, with 12 bases between them. CDR1 SNHLY and CDR2 FYNNEI come from the germline V gene. CDR3 DNA sequence: TGTGCCAGCAGGGAACTAGCAAACGGGGAGCTGTTTTTT. This encodes CASRELANGELFF.

This clone was seen just once. The chain carries TRBV7-3 and TRBJ2-2; a weak D match, TRBD1 (5 bases). This CDR3 spans 17 amino acids. V lost 1 base and J 0 bases, leaving 12 bases between the germline ends. Germline V CDR1 and CDR2: SGHTA, FQGTGA. CDR3 coding DNA: TGTGCCAGCAGCTTAAACGGTGCAGGGACGAACACCGGGGAGCTGTTTTTT. It specifies CASSLNGAGTNTGELFF.